This T cell receptor (beta chain) was documented in a study of cytomegalovirus exposure and HLA in healthy donors. This clone has just a few counts. Its antigen is undetermined. Study findings and constraints: Accurate prediction of HLA-A and HLA-B alleles (for most subjects) was reportedly achieved from TCR beta sequences. When presence/absence was analysed, sequencing depth was taken to be roughly uniform across donors.

Primers included in the PCR were 60 Vbeta and 13 Jbeta primers. This table comes from immunoSEQ multiplex PCR, and its TCRdb copy is limited to in-frame clones, with some not included. The table lists approximately 110,000 clones, approximately 80% of them singletons, with roughly 13% in the top ten. Each of the donors was a healthy bone marrow donor. The V end was cut by 1 base, the J end by 0 bases, with 8 bases between. The V gene's germline CDR1 is SGHKS and CDR2 YYEKEE (reference sequence). CDR3 size: 15 residues. V usage is TRBV5-5 and J usage is TRBJ2-1; TRBD2 is a possible D gene (6 bases). Sequenced: PBMCs. The sequence came from a woman aged 40-49 years in good health and CMV-seropositive. In DNA form, the CDR3 reads TGTGCCAGCAGCTTGCGGCGGGACTCCTACAATGAGCAGTTCTTC. Translation: CASSLRRDSYNEQFF.